This TCR beta chain derives from a study of control samples from healthy donors and cancer patients. V lost 3 bases to trimming and J lost 3 bases, with 9 bases between them. The V gene's germline CDR1 is DFQATT and CDR2 SNEGSKA (reference sequence). This CDR3 is 12 amino acids long. Clones were sequenced by immunoSEQ multiplex PCR, and TCRdb holds only the in-frame ones, with some missing. The sample contains approximately 94,000 clones, approximately 88% of which appear only once. A single count supports this clone. The specimen sequenced was PBMCs. The TCR was taken from a man between 65 and 85 years old with lung cancer. The V and J genes are TRBV20-1 and TRBJ2-7, with D unclear. The CDR3 DNA reads as TGCAGTGCTAGTGAGACCCTCTACGAGCAGTACTTC. It specifies CSASETLYEQYF.